This T cell receptor (beta chain) is from a study of T-cell memory formation after mild COVID-19. Each CDR3 protein gets one entry after TCRdb re-called the 5' RACE reads with MiXCR. Among around 470,000 distinct CDR3 sequences, roughly 20% were seen once, and the ten largest hold 7.5% to 9.5%. This clonotype was recorded a few times. Per the germline V gene, CDR1 is MNHEY and CDR2 is SVGEGT. The CDR3 spans 14 residues. The V gene lost 4 bases and the J gene lost 6 bases, with 16 bases spanning the gap. The chain combines TRBV6-2 or TRBV6-3 with TRBJ2-7; TRBD1 or TRBD2 may be the D gene (5 bases each). The sequence was collected from an adult woman who had mild COVID-19 (a few samples of this study predate the infection). Cell type and time point are not known. Sequenced input: PBMCs or a T cell subset sorted from them (not recorded which). The DNA of the CDR3 is TGTGCCAGCAGTTCGGGACCGCCCCGCAGCGAGCAGTACTTC. Amino acid sequence: CASSSGPPRSEQYF.